This T cell receptor beta chain was sequenced for a study of T cell repertoires in cytomegalovirus infection. Findings of the study overall: Dominant in the ex vivo response were TCR beta clonotypes restricted by HLA-C and specific for CMV.

TCRdb redid the calling of the reads with MiXCR, one entry per CDR3 protein. The sample has hundreds of thousands of distinct CDR3 sequences, 20% to 25% seen once. The CDR3 runs 15 residues. V dropped 4 bases and J dropped 0 bases, with 12 bases sitting between them. Germline CDR1 is SGHVS and CDR2 is FNYEAQ. This clonotype was observed at least ten times. The antigen is unknown. The sample was CD8+ T cells from PBMCs. The clonotype was recovered from a human donor in good health (CMV status not recorded). Some clones in this sample may be carry-over from other donors' samples. This chain links TRBV7-6 with TRBJ1-1; possibly TRBD1 for D (5 bases). Here the CDR3 reads CASSSGTSLNTEAFF. In nucleotides, the CDR3 is TGTGCCAGCAGCTCCGGGACGTCTCTGAACACTGAAGCTTTCTTT.